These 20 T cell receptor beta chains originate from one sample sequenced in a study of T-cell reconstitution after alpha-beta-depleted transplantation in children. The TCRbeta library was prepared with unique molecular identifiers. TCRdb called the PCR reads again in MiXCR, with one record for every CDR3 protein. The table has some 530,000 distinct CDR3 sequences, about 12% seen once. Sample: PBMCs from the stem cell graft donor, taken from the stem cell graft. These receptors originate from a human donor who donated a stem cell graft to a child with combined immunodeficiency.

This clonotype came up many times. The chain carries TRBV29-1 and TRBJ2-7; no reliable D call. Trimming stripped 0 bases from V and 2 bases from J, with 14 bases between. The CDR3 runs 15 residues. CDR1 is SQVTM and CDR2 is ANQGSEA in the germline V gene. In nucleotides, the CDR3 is TGCAGCGTTGAAGATGTATCCCCGGGTACCTACGAGCAGTACTTC. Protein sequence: CSVEDVSPGTYEQYF.

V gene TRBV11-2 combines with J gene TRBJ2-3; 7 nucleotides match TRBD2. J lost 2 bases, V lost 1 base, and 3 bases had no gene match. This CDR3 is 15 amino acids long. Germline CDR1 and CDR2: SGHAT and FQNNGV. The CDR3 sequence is CASSLAGRVTDTQYF. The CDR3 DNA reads TGTGCCAGCAGCTTAGCGGGGAGGGTCACAGATACGCAGTATTTT.

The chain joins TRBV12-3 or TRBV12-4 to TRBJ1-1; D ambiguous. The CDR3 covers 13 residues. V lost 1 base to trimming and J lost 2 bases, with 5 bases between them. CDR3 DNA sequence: TGTGCCAGCAGTTTAGGGATTAACACTGAAGCTTTCTTT. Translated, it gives CASSLGINTEAFF.

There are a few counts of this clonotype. The CDR3, as DNA: TGCGCCAGCAGCCAAGGGACGGGGACTCTTTCTTCCTTTGGTCAGTTCTTC. Translating it yields CASSQGTGTLSSFGQFF. The V call is TRBV4-3, the J call TRBJ2-1; D perhaps matches TRBD2 (6 bases). CDR3 length: 17 amino acids. Between the trimmed V and J ends, which lost 1 base and 13 bases, there was a span of 26 bases. Germline CDR1 and CDR2: LGHNA and YSLEER.

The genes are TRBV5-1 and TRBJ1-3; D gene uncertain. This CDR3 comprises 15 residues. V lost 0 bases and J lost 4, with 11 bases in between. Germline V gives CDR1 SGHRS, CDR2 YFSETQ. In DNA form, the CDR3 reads TGCGCCAGCAGCTTGGATTCAGCGGGAGGAAACACCATATATTTT. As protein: CASSLDSAGGNTIYF.

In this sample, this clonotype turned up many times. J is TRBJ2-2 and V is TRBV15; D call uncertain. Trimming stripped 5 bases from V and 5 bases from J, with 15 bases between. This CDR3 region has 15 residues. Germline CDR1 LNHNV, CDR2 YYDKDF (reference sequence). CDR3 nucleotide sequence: TGTGCCACCAGCCGGGTGAGATCAGATACCGGGGAGCTGTTTTTT. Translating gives CATSRVRSDTGELFF.

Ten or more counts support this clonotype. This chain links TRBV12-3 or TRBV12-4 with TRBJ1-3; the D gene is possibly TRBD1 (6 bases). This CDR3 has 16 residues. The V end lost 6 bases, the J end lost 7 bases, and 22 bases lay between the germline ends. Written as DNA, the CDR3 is TGTGCCAGCAGCTCCTCCGGGACACGGCGTAGGAACACCATATATTTT. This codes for CASSSSGTRRRNTIYF.

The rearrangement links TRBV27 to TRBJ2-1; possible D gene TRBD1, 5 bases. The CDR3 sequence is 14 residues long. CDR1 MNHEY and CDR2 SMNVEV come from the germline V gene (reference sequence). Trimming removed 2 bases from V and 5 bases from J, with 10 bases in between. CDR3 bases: TGTGCCAGCAGTTTAGCCAGGGTCCACAATGAGCAGTTCTTC. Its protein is CASSLARVHNEQFF.

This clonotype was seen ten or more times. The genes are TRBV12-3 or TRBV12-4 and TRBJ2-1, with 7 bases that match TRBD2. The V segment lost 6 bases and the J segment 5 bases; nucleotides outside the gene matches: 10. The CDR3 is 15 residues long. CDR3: CASRGGGLADNEQFF. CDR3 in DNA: TGTGCCAGCAGGGGGGGAGGGCTAGCGGACAATGAGCAGTTCTTC.

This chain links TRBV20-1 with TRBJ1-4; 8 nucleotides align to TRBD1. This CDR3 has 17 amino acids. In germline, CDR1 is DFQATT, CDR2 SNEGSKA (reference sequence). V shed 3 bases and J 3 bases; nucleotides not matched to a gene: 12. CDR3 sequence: CSARRGAGGASNEKLFF. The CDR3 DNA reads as TGCAGTGCTAGGCGGGGGGCAGGGGGCGCGTCTAATGAAAAACTGTTTTTT.

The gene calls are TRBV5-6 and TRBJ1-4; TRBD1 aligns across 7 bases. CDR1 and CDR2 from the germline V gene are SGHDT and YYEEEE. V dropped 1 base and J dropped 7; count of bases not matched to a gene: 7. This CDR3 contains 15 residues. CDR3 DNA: TGTGCCAGCAGCTTGACAGGGGATGGCGGTGAAAAACTGTTTTTT. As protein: CASSLTGDGGEKLFF. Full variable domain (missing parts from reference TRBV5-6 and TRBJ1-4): DAGVTQSPTHLIKTRGQQVTLRCSPKSGHDTVSWYQQALGQGPQFIFQYYEEEERQRGNFPDRFSGHQFPNYSSELNVNALLLGDSALYLCASSLTGDGGEKLFFGSGTQLSVL.

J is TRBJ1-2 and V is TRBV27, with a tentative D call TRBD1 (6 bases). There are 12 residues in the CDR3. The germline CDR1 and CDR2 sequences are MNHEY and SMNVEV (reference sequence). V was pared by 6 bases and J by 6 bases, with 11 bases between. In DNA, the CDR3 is TGTGCCAGCAGGGGATGGACAGATGGCTACACCTTC. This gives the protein CASRGWTDGYTF.

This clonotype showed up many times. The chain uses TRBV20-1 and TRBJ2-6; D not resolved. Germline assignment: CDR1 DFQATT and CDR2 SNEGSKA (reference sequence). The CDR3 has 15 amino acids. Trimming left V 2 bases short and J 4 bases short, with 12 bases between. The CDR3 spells CSARPPLEGANVLTF. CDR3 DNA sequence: TGCAGTGCTAGACCGCCCTTGGAAGGGGCCAACGTCCTGACTTTC.

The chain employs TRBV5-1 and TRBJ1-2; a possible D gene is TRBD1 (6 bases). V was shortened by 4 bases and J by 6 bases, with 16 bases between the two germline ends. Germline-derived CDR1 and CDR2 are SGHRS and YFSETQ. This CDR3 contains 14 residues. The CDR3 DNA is TGCGCCAGCAGCCCGAACACAGGGTTGGATGGCTACACCTTC. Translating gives CASSPNTGLDGYTF.

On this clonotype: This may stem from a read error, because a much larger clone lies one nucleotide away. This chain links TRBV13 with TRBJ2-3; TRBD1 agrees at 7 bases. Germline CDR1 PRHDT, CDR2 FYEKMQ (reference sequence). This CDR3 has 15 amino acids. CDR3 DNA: TGTGCCAGCAGCCACAGGGGATTGGGCACAGATATGCAGTATTTT. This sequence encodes CASSHRGLGTDMQYF.

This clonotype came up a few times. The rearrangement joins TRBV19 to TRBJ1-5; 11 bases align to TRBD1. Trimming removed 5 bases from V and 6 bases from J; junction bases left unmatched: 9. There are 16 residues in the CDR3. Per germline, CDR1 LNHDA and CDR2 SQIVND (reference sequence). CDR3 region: CASSPLDRGLAQPQHF. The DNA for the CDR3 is TGTGCCAGTAGTCCCCTGGACAGGGGGCTCGCTCAGCCCCAGCATTTT.

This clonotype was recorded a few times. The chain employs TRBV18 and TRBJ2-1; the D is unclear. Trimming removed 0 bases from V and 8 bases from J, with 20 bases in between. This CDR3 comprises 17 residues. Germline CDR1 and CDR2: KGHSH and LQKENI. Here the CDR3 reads CASSPPERAIYRDEQFF. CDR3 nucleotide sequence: TGTGCCAGCTCACCACCGGAACGAGCGATTTATCGCGATGAGCAGTTCTTC.

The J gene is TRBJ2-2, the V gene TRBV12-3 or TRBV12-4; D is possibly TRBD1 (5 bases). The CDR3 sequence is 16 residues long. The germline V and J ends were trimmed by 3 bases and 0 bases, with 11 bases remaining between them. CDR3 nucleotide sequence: TGTGCCAGCAGTTTCCGACAGCACTCGAACACCGGGGAGCTGTTTTTT. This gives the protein CASSFRQHSNTGELFF.

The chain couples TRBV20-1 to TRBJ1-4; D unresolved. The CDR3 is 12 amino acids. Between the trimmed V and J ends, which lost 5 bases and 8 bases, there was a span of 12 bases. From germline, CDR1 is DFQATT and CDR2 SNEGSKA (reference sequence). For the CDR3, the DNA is TGCAGTGCTTCGACGGCCAGGGAAAAACTGTTTTTT. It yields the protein CSASTAREKLFF.

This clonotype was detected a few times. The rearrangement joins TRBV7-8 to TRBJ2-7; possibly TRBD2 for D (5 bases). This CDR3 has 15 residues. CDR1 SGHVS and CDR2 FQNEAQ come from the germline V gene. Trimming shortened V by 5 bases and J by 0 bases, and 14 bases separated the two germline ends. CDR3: CASSTRVGFSYEQYF. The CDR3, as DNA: TGTGCCAGCAGCACGCGGGTAGGCTTCTCCTACGAGCAGTACTTC.